The clone carrying this T cell receptor (beta chain) was counted a few times. This specimen includes other DNA sequences encoding the same CDR3. Per the original data handling: Reference gene primer amplification in the assay estimated nucleated cell counts. Produced via immunoSEQ multiplex PCR; TCRdb's table is partial and in-frame only. The V and J calls and clone size come from that table; D and trimming were worked out from the DNA. The sample contains tens of thousands of clones, approximately 85% of which appear only once. This sample is part of a study of blood T cell repertoires in COVID-19. Followed longitudinally, the Seattle patients had been enrolled during active infection. CDR1 and CDR2 from the germline V gene are MNHEY and SVGAGI. V was trimmed by 2 bases and J by 4 bases, leaving 14 bases between them. The length of the CDR3 is 16 residues.

This sequence was found in an elderly woman with COVID-19, enrolled during active disease. Input material: peripheral blood. This chain links TRBV6-5 with TRBJ2-2, with a possible D match to TRBD1 (6 bases). The CDR3 sequence: CASSYVSGATTGELFF. As DNA, the CDR3 is TGTGCCAGCAGTTACGTGTCAGGGGCGACCACCGGGGAGCTGTTTTTT.